The 30 T cell receptor beta chains reported below all come from one sample, sequenced in a study of beta chain features in type 1 diabetes. Reverse transcription of all isolated RNA meant that expressed TCRB transcripts were sequenced. Only in-frame clones appear in the TCRdb table, and some are missing; sequencing was by immunoSEQ multiplex PCR. Of around 310,000 clones listed, 9.5% to 12% are singletons. Sequenced: naive CD4+ T cells from blood. The receptors were gathered from a young woman in good health.

The chain uses TRBV11-2 and TRBJ2-3; D is possibly TRBD1 (5 bases). V was pared by 3 bases and J by 3 bases, with 10 bases between. Germline V gives CDR1 SGHAT, CDR2 FQNNGV. This CDR3 has 14 residues. The CDR3 bases are TGTGCCAGCAGCTTGGGGCCGGGTACAGATACGCAGTATTTT. Translated, it gives CASSLGPGTDTQYF.

In its sample, this clone was seen a few times. The rearrangement links TRBV30 to TRBJ1-1, with 12 positions matching TRBD1. This CDR3 region has 13 residues. After removal of 7 bases from V and 11 bases from J, the junction contained 11 bases not matched to a gene. Per the germline V gene, CDR1 is GTSNPN and CDR2 is SVGIG (reference sequence). The CDR3 region is CAFRDRGLGDAFF. CDR3 sequence (DNA): TGTGCCTTCCGGGACAGGGGGCTTGGGGATGCTTTCTTT.

This chain uses TRBV5-1 with TRBJ2-3; D call uncertain. V was pared by 5 bases and J by 4 bases, with 17 bases between. The CDR3 totals 15 residues. Germline V CDR1 and CDR2: SGHRS, YFSETQ. This CDR3 is CASRASLDISDTQYF. For the CDR3, the DNA is TGCGCCAGCAGGGCCAGTCTTGATATATCAGATACGCAGTATTTT.

This clone was observed a few times. The chain combines TRBV27 with TRBJ1-5; a possible D gene is TRBD1 (5 bases). Per the germline V gene, CDR1 is MNHEY and CDR2 is SMNVEV (reference sequence). V lost 1 base and J 11 bases, leaving 18 bases between the germline ends. This CDR3 comprises 15 residues. The CDR3 is CASSLLGIGQQAQHF. CDR3 sequence (DNA): TGTGCCAGCAGTTTATTGGGGATTGGGCAACAGGCCCAGCATTTT.

The chain is built from TRBV4-3 and TRBJ2-3, with a tentative D call TRBD2 (6 bases). Per germline, CDR1 LGHNA and CDR2 YSLEER. This CDR3 is 17 amino acids long. V dropped 5 bases and J dropped 2 bases, with 20 bases sitting between them. CDR3 sequence (DNA): TGCGCCAGCAGCTTACAACCGGGACTGATGGACACAGATACGCAGTATTTT. Residues: CASSLQPGLMDTDTQYF.

This clone turned up a few times. This rearrangement joins TRBV28 to TRBJ2-5; 14 positions agree with TRBD2. Germline trimming cut 5 bases from V and 5 bases from J; bases unmatched to any gene: 13. This CDR3 is built from 18 residues. Germline V gene lookup returns CDR1 MDHEN and CDR2 SYDVKM. DNA of the CDR3: TGTGCCAGCAGTCCCGGGGGACTAGCGGGAGTAGGAGGGGAGACCCAGTACTTC. It specifies CASSPGGLAGVGGETQYF. The complete variable domain, with remaining parts taken from reference TRBV28 and TRBJ2-5, reads DVKVTQSSRYLVKRTGEKVFLECVQDMDHENMFWYRQDPGLGLRLIYFSYDVKMKEKGDIPEGYSVSREKKERFSLILESASTNQTSMYLCASSPGGLAGVGGETQYFGPGTRLLVL.

Comments on this clone: Other nucleotide sequences in the sample specify the same CDR3. This chain joins TRBV7-9 and TRBJ2-7; D not certain. V shed 1 base and J shed 2 bases, with 3 bases lying between them. Per the germline V gene, CDR1 is SEHNR and CDR2 is FQNEAQ (reference sequence). CDR3 length equals 12 residues. The CDR3 DNA reads as TGTGCCAGCAGCTTAGGCGCCTACGAGCAGTACTTC. Translating gives CASSLGAYEQYF.

V usage is TRBV14 and J usage is TRBJ2-6; tentative D call: TRBD1 (7 bases). The CDR3 extends over 15 amino acids. Germline assignment: CDR1 SGHDN and CDR2 FVKESK. Trimming took 5 bases from V and 3 from J, leaving 11 bases between them. The CDR3 protein is CASSNQGGGANVLTF. DNA of the CDR3: TGTGCCAGCAGCAATCAGGGGGGTGGGGCCAACGTCCTGACTTTC.

This clone was detected only a few times. The CDR3 sequence is CAGASGSHSTDTQYF. The CDR3 bases are TGTGCCGGAGCTAGCGGGAGTCATAGCACAGATACGCAGTATTTT. This sequence joins TRBV28 and TRBJ2-3; TRBD2 matches 10 bases. Unmatched junction bases numbered 8, after V lost 11 bases and J lost 0 bases. Germline CDR1 and CDR2: MDHEN and SYDVKM. The CDR3 runs to 15 residues.

The chain carries TRBV6-6 and TRBJ2-1; possibly TRBD2 for D (6 bases). CDR3 length: 16 amino acids. V shed 1 base and J shed 0 bases, with 10 bases lying between them. Germline V gene lookup returns CDR1 MNHNY and CDR2 SVGAGI (reference sequence). The CDR3 sequence is CASSYWDSSSYNEQFF. DNA for the CDR3: TGTGCCAGCAGTTACTGGGACTCGAGCTCCTACAATGAGCAGTTCTTC.

In this sample, this clone turned up a few times. The V gene is TRBV6-1, the J gene TRBJ1-1; perhaps TRBD1 as D (5 bases). V lost 5 bases and J lost 4, with 17 bases in between. CDR1 MNHNS and CDR2 SASEGT come from the germline V gene. The CDR3 covers 15 residues. Here the CDR3 reads CASSPPSGTGTEAFF. The CDR3 bases are TGTGCCAGCAGTCCCCCGAGCGGGACGGGCACTGAAGCTTTCTTT.

The table lists this clone with a few counts. This sequence joins TRBV7-2 and TRBJ2-7; the match to TRBD2 covers 7 bases. V shed 0 bases and J 3 bases; nucleotides not matched to a gene: 8. The CDR3 contains 16 residues. Germline-derived CDR1 and CDR2 are SGHTA and FQGNSA. This CDR3 is CASSLAGGPGSYEQYF. The CDR3 coding sequence is TGTGCCAGCAGCTTAGCGGGAGGGCCAGGAAGCTACGAGCAGTACTTC.

This clone was detected only a few times. V usage is TRBV2 and J usage is TRBJ1-2; TRBD1 is a possible D gene (6 bases). CDR1 is SNHLY and CDR2 is FYNNEI in the germline V gene. The CDR3 contains 13 residues. V gave up 9 bases and J gave up 7 bases, with 18 bases separating them. The CDR3 nucleotides are TGTGCCAGTCGGGACACCCACGAACGTGGCTACACCTTC. It encodes CASRDTHERGYTF.

The chain is built from TRBV20-1 and TRBJ1-1; D might be TRBD1 (5 bases). The V gene lost 5 bases and the J gene lost 1 base, with 5 bases spanning the gap. Per the germline V gene, CDR1 is DFQATT and CDR2 is SNEGSKA (reference sequence). The CDR3 has 11 amino acids. CDR3 in DNA: TGCAGTGCTGGACAGAACACTGAAGCTTTCTTT. Translating gives CSAGQNTEAFF.

The chain couples TRBV7-3 to TRBJ2-7; TRBD2 aligns across 11 bases. The CDR3 loop spans 18 amino acids. V trimming: 1 base; J trimming: 3 bases; junction bases outside the gene matches: 11. CDR1 and CDR2 (germline): SGHTA, FQGTGA. For the CDR3, the DNA is TGTGCCAGCAGCTTAAGCGGCTCTAGCGGGAGGACTGTCTACGAGCAGTACTTC. Protein sequence: CASSLSGSSGRTVYEQYF.

The V call is TRBV19, the J call TRBJ1-1, with D possibly TRBD1 on 5 matching bases. CDR1 and CDR2 from the germline V gene are LNHDA and SQIVND (reference sequence). This CDR3 region has 14 residues. Trimming pared 6 bases from V and 5 bases from J, leaving 16 bases between. CDR3 nucleotide sequence: TGTGCCAGTAGCACGACAGAAAAAGGAACTGAAGCTTTCTTT. This encodes CASSTTEKGTEAFF.

This rearrangement joins TRBV28 to TRBJ2-1; D not resolved. V was trimmed by 6 bases and J by 8 bases, leaving 26 bases between them. The germline gives CDR1 MDHEN, CDR2 SYDVKM. The CDR3 totals 17 residues. The CDR3, as DNA: TGTGCCAGCAGCCCATTAAGTCGAGGAGACGAACGCGATGAGCAGTTCTTC. Translation gives CASSPLSRGDERDEQFF. The full variable domain, completed using reference TRBV28 and TRBJ2-1, is DVKVTQSSRYLVKRTGEKVFLECVQDMDHENMFWYRQDPGLGLRLIYFSYDVKMKEKGDIPEGYSVSREKKERFSLILESASTNQTSMYLCASSPLSRGDERDEQFFGPGTRLTVL.

This clone was counted only a few times. The genes are TRBV6-6 and TRBJ2-7; D uncertain. The germline CDR1 and CDR2 sequences are MNHNY and SVGAGI (reference sequence). V lost 8 bases to trimming and J lost 0 bases, with 11 bases between them. The CDR3 spans 13 residues. The CDR3 DNA reads TGTGCCAGCGTGGGCGAGAGCTCCTACGAGCAGTACTTC. It is translated as CASVGESSYEQYF.

This clone showed up just a few times. This chain links TRBV9 with TRBJ2-7; D is possibly TRBD1 (6 bases). The length of the CDR3 is 15 residues. The V gene lost 3 bases and the J gene lost 5 bases, with 18 bases spanning the gap. From germline, CDR1 is SGDLS and CDR2 YYNGEE. This chain's CDR3 is CASSAMTGTVDEQYF. In DNA, the CDR3 is TGTGCCAGCAGCGCCATGACAGGTACCGTCGACGAGCAGTACTTC.

Comment on this clone: Other nucleotide sequences from this sample produce the same CDR3. The chain has TRBV18 and TRBJ2-3; 10 bases map to TRBD2. V dropped 3 bases and J dropped 2; count of bases not matched to a gene: 2. This CDR3 comprises 15 residues. Germline CDR1 reads KGHSH; CDR2 reads LQKENI. In nucleotides, the CDR3 is TGTGCCAGCTCACCCGGACTAGCGGACACAGATACGCAGTATTTT. Residues: CASSPGLADTDTQYF.

The rearrangement uses TRBV5-1 and TRBJ2-2; 7 bases map to TRBD1. The ends lost 4 bases at V and 0 bases at J; junction bases unmatched: 6. This CDR3 has 16 amino acids. Germline CDR1 reads SGHRS; CDR2 reads YFSETQ. The CDR3 reads CASSRTGGANTGELFF. CDR3 in DNA: TGCGCCAGCAGCAGGACAGGCGGAGCGAACACCGGGGAGCTGTTTTTT.

J is TRBJ2-5 and V is TRBV7-2; D ambiguous. This CDR3 region has 11 residues. Germline V gene lookup returns CDR1 SGHTA and CDR2 FQGNSA. The V and J ends lost 3 bases and 7 bases respectively, with 6 bases between them. The CDR3 nucleotides are TGTGCCAGCAGCTTTGTGGCGACCCAGTACTTC. This gives the protein CASSFVATQYF.

The chain is built from TRBV28 and TRBJ2-7, with 10 bases identical to TRBD2. The CDR3 length is 16 residues. Germline V gene sequence: CDR1 MDHEN, CDR2 SYDVKM. Unmatched junction bases numbered 8, after V lost 0 bases and J lost 6 bases. CDR3 in amino acids: CASSLWLAGVKLEQYF. CDR3 nucleotide sequence: TGTGCCAGCAGTTTATGGCTAGCGGGAGTTAAGCTCGAGCAGTACTTC.

This sequence joins TRBV7-9 and TRBJ1-3, with TRBD1 matching over 7 bases. CDR1 SEHNR and CDR2 FQNEAQ come from the germline V gene (reference sequence). The CDR3 is 16 residues long. The V and J ends lost 5 bases and 0 bases, in that order; junction bases with no gene match: 7. This CDR3 is CASSHRQGHSGNTIYF. In DNA, the CDR3 is TGTGCCAGCAGCCATCGACAGGGCCACTCTGGAAACACCATATATTTT.

The chain combines TRBV7-8 with TRBJ2-2, with D perhaps TRBD1 (6 bases). Germline CDR1 is SGHVS and CDR2 is FQNEAQ. V was pared by 5 bases and J by 2 bases, with 15 bases between. This CDR3 has 16 residues. CDR3 sequence (DNA): TGTGCCAGCAGCGTAACAGGGACACTTAACACCGGGGAGCTGTTTTTT. As protein: CASSVTGTLNTGELFF.

This clone was seen more than once but under ten times. V and J are TRBV7-2 and TRBJ2-3; 9 bases agree with TRBD2. Trimming removed 3 bases from V and 6 bases from J; junction bases left unmatched: 7. The germline gives CDR1 SGHTA, CDR2 FQGNSA. This CDR3 is built from 15 residues. The CDR3 is CASSLISSGKDTQYF. CDR3 in DNA: TGTGCCAGCAGCTTGATCTCTAGCGGGAAGGATACGCAGTATTTT.

V is TRBV7-8 and J is TRBJ2-1; possibly TRBD2 for D (6 bases). The CDR3 is 11 residues long. The germline V gene encodes CDR1 SGHVS and CDR2 FQNEAQ. Trimming shortened V by 4 bases and J by 10 bases, and 8 bases separated the two germline ends. The CDR3 coding sequence is TGTGCCAGCAGCTCCGGGGGAGAGCAGTTCTTC. It is translated as CASSSGGEQFF.

The chain employs TRBV4-3 and TRBJ1-5, with D perhaps matching TRBD1 (5 bases). Per the germline V gene, CDR1 is LGHNA and CDR2 is YSLEER. Trimming cost V 4 bases and J 5 bases, with 9 bases left between them. The length of the CDR3 is 13 residues. CDR3 in DNA: TGCGCCAGCAGCCTTTTACAGGATCAGCCCCAGCATTTT. Its protein product is CASSLLQDQPQHF.

The V call is TRBV7-2, the J call TRBJ1-4; 7 bases fit TRBD1. V gave up 5 bases and J gave up 7 bases; unmatched junction bases: 10. This CDR3 spans 15 amino acids. From germline, CDR1 is SGHTA and CDR2 FQGNSA. CDR3 loop: CASSLLGTDLEKLFF. For the CDR3, the DNA is TGTGCCAGCAGCCTCCTGGGGACAGATCTTGAAAAACTGTTTTTT.

This clone turned up a few times. The V and J genes are TRBV7-9 and TRBJ1-2; D is uncertain. The V gene's germline CDR1 is SEHNR and CDR2 FQNEAQ (reference sequence). CDR3 length: 12 residues. Between the trimmed V and J ends, which lost 1 base and 10 bases, there was a span of 10 bases. The CDR3 DNA is TGTGCCAGCAGCTTAGAGTTCCGGGACTACACCTTC. This sequence encodes CASSLEFRDYTF.